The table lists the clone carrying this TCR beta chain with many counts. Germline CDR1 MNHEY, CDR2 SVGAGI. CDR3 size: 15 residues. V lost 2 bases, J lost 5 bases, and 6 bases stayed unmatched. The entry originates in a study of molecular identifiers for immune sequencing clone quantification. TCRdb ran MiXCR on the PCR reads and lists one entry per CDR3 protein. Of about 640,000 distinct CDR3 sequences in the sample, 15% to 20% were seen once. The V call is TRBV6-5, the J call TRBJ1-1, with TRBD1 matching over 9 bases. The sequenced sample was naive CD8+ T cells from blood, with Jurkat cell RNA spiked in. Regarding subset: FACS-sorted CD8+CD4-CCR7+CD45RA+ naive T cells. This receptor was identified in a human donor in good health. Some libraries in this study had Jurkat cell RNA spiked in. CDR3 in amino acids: CASSYGDRGMTEAFF. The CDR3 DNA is TGTGCCAGCAGTTACGGCGACAGGGGGATGACTGAAGCTTTCTTT.